What follows are 17 T cell receptor beta chains derived from one specimen sequenced in a study of CD8 T cells in Susac syndrome (dated by TCRdb to between 2018 and 2021). Library preparation employed the immunoSEQ multiplex PCR assay. RNA was extracted using the RNeasy kit, and roughly 0.5 to 1 microgram was reverse transcribed with random hexamers. TCRdb cleaned the public reads at Q25 with fastp, built clones with MiXCR and kept in-frame beta chains. CDR3 protein sequences are deduplicated, and each keeps its most common genes and DNA. This sample has some 200,000 distinct CDR3 sequences in its table, and around 95% of those were observed once. In total, the top ten clones hold roughly 0.1% of the sample. Sample: CD4+ T cells from PBMCs. The receptors stem from a human donor with multiple sclerosis.

The V call is TRBV30, the J call TRBJ2-3; 12 nucleotides align to TRBD2. Germline-derived CDR1 and CDR2 are GTSNPN and SVGIG (reference sequence). The CDR3 is made up of 17 amino acids. The ends lost 2 bases at V and 4 bases at J; junction bases unmatched: 10. For the CDR3, the DNA is TGTGCCTGGAGTCCAGTGGTACTAGCGGGAGGACCAGATACGCAGTATTTT. Amino acid sequence: CAWSPVVLAGGPDTQYF. The variable domain in full, completed from reference TRBV30 and TRBJ2-3, reads SQTIHQWPATLVQPVGSPLSLECTVEGTSNPNLYWYRQAAGRGLQLLFYSVGIGQISSEVPQNLSASRPQDRQFILSSKKLLLSDSGFYLCAWSPVVLAGGPDTQYFGPGTRLTVL.

The V and J genes are TRBV29-1 and TRBJ1-5; 8 nucleotides agree with TRBD1. Germline values: CDR1 SQVTM, CDR2 ANQGSEA. With 4 bases clipped from V and 4 bases from J, the junction kept 3 bases outside the gene matches. The CDR3 is made up of 13 amino acids. CDR3 region: CSVAQGANQPQHF. The CDR3 DNA follows: TGCAGCGTTGCCCAGGGGGCGAATCAGCCCCAGCATTTT.

The chain recombines TRBV29-1 with TRBJ2-2; tentative D call: TRBD1 (6 bases). V lost 8 bases, J lost 1 base, and 11 bases lay in between. Germline V lookup: CDR1 SQVTM, CDR2 ANQGSEA. The CDR3 consists of 13 residues. CDR3 coding DNA: TGCAGCACCGGGACAATGAACACCGGGGAGCTGTTTTTT. Amino acids: CSTGTMNTGELFF.

The rearrangement uses TRBV28 and TRBJ2-1, with 11 bases aligning to TRBD2. In germline, CDR1 is MDHEN, CDR2 SYDVKM. The CDR3 contains 15 residues. Germline trimming cut 5 bases from V and 8 bases from J; bases unmatched to any gene: 8. The CDR3 DNA is TGTGCCAGCAGTGAAACTAGCGGGAGAGGCCATGAGCAGTTCTTC. Protein product: CASSETSGRGHEQFF.

The chain couples TRBV20-1 to TRBJ2-3; 7 nucleotides line up with TRBD2. The V gene's germline CDR1 is DFQATT and CDR2 SNEGSKA (reference sequence). The length of the CDR3 is 12 residues. V was pared by 8 bases and J by 2 bases, with 4 bases of the junction left unmatched. The CDR3 DNA is TGCAGTTTGGGGGGGGACACAGATACGCAGTATTTT. Encoded protein: CSLGGDTDTQYF.

CDR3 DNA: TGTGCCAGCAGCCCCTGGCGGGGGACCACTGAAGCTTTCTTT. Protein product: CASSPWRGTTEAFF. The chain recombines TRBV5-6 with TRBJ1-1; possible D gene TRBD1, 5 bases. The length of the CDR3 is 14 residues. Deletions cut 4 bases from V and 4 bases from J, with 14 bases between. In germline, CDR1 is SGHDT, CDR2 YYEEEE.

The DNA of the CDR3 is TGTGCCAGCAGTGGGCCGGGACTAGCCAAAAACATTCAGTACTTC. This sequence encodes CASSGPGLAKNIQYF. The chain uses TRBV12-3 or TRBV12-4 and TRBJ2-4, with a weak D call TRBD2 (6 bases). The CDR3 contains 15 residues. V was shortened by 5 bases and J by 0 bases, with 11 bases between the two germline ends.

V gene TRBV20-1 combines with J gene TRBJ1-5; the D is unclear. This CDR3 region has 12 residues. The ends were cut back, 3 bases at V and 5 bases at J, with 8 bases in the middle. Germline CDR1 and CDR2: DFQATT and SNEGSKA (reference sequence). The CDR3 DNA is TGCAGTGCTAGTCCGGACCATCAGCCCCAGCATTTT. It specifies CSASPDHQPQHF.

The chain couples TRBV29-1 to TRBJ2-1, with 9 bases aligning to TRBD2. CDR3 length: 13 residues. CDR1 is SQVTM, CDR2 ANQGSEA, per germline. V was pared by 4 bases and J by 8 bases, with 6 bases of the junction left unmatched. The CDR3 is CSVGGLARDEQFF. In DNA, the CDR3 is TGCAGCGTTGGGGGACTAGCCAGGGATGAGCAGTTCTTC.

V and J are TRBV6-5 and TRBJ1-2; the D gene is possibly TRBD1 (6 bases). CDR1 MNHEY and CDR2 SVGAGI come from the germline V gene. This CDR3 has 15 residues. V was shortened by 6 bases and J by 8 bases, with 22 bases between the two germline ends. DNA of the CDR3: TGTGCCAGCAGCTCCGGGACAATCATAGCGGGAGGCTACACCTTC. This codes for CASSSGTIIAGGYTF.

This clonotype was found once. This rearrangement joins TRBV20-1 to TRBJ2-7, with 9 bases aligning to TRBD1. The CDR3 has 14 residues. The germline CDR1 and CDR2 sequences are DFQATT and SNEGSKA (reference sequence). CDR3 sequence reads: CSQTTGTGGFEQYF. The CDR3 region has the DNA TGCAGCCAAACGACGGGCACAGGGGGCTTCGAGCAGTACTTC.

V usage is TRBV6-5 and J usage is TRBJ1-5, with D possibly being TRBD1 (6 bases). This CDR3 has 15 amino acids. V shed 4 bases and J shed 4 bases, with 14 bases lying between them. Germline V lookup: CDR1 MNHEY, CDR2 SVGAGI. The DNA for the CDR3 is TGTGCCAGCAGTTCCGACAGGAATCTTAATCAGCCCCAGCATTTT. It specifies CASSSDRNLNQPQHF.

The chain employs TRBV2 and TRBJ1-5; D perhaps matches TRBD1 (6 bases). CDR1 and CDR2 from the germline V gene are SNHLY and FYNNEI. The length of the CDR3 is 14 residues. V lost 8 bases to trimming and J lost 4 bases, with 15 bases between them. Here the CDR3 DNA reads TGTGCCAGCTCCTTGAGGGGGGGGAATCAGCCCCAGCATTTT. It yields the protein CASSLRGGNQPQHF.

This chain joins TRBV30 and TRBJ2-2; no clear D. The CDR3 covers 15 residues. V was pared by 2 bases and J by 5 bases, with 15 bases between. Germline V lookup: CDR1 GTSNPN, CDR2 SVGIG (reference sequence). The CDR3 coding sequence is TGTGCCTGGAGTCCCGTATCTTCGAGAACCGGGGAGCTGTTTTTT. It codes for CAWSPVSSRTGELFF.

The rearrangement links TRBV19 to TRBJ2-6, with D unresolved. The CDR3 consists of 14 residues. Trimming removed 7 bases at V and 2 bases at J, with 9 bases between. In germline, CDR1 is LNHDA, CDR2 SQIVND (reference sequence). CDR3 sequence: CASTARAGANVLTF. Written as DNA, the CDR3 is TGTGCCAGTACGGCTCGGGCTGGGGCCAACGTCCTGACTTTC.

J is TRBJ2-7 and V is TRBV27, with D unclear. CDR1 MNHEY and CDR2 SMNVEV come from the germline V gene (reference sequence). The V gene lost 5 bases and the J gene lost 3 bases, with 20 bases spanning the gap. This CDR3 contains 16 residues. In nucleotides, the CDR3 is TGTGCCAGCAGTCCCCCGGACCTGCCCCCTAACTACGAGCAGTACTTC. It specifies CASSPPDLPPNYEQYF.

V usage is TRBV27 and J usage is TRBJ2-5; 10 bases are a match to TRBD2. The CDR3 covers 14 residues. The germline V gene encodes CDR1 MNHEY and CDR2 SMNVEV (reference sequence). V trimming: 6 bases; J trimming: 5 bases; junction bases outside the gene matches: 6. Here the CDR3 DNA reads TGTGCCAGCAGGGGGACTAGCGTTGGGGAGACCCAGTACTTC. Its protein is CASRGTSVGETQYF.